This TCR beta chain was profiled in a study of shared clonotypes between healthy human individuals. In the study overall: Three plates were used per donor for CD4 naive, three for CD4 memory, two for CD8 naive and one for CD8 memory.

The authors divided CD4+ cells into CD45RA+ naive and CD45RA-negative memory subsets. Study results and caveats: At large depth, rarefaction still showed sorted-subset sequencing to be incomplete.

For this clone: The antigen is unknown.

The method was immunoSEQ multiplex PCR; TCRdb's version includes in-frame clones alone and lacks a portion of them. The data contain just over 2,000,000 clones, 85% to 95% of them singletons. Sequencing used naive CD4+ T cells sorted from blood. Subset reported: CD45RA+ positively selected. The sequence was obtained from a man younger than 30 in good health.

The CDR3 region is CAIGISEQFF. The CDR3, as DNA: TGTGCCATCGGCATAAGTGAGCAGTTCTTC. The chain is built from TRBV10-3 and TRBJ2-1; no definite D call. Looked up from germline, CDR1 is ENHRY and CDR2 is SYGVKD. The CDR3 contains 10 residues. V was cut by 8 bases and J by 9 bases, with 8 bases left in between.